Detailed here is one TCR beta chain. Its target is not known. The sample originates from a study of long-term antiretroviral therapy in people with HIV. The wider study: In the earliest collections, sampling predates the 2015 immediate-ART recommendation by about a decade.

General study points: Repertoire dominance by clones expanded before ART was seen at all time points. In HIV, the repertoires covered a tighter span of CDR3 lengths than in controls. Older ART regimens were possibly in use when the blood was collected between about 2004 and 2018.

Samples were assayed with immunoSEQ v3.0 at survey level. Data came from immunoSEQ multiplex PCR; TCRdb stores just in-frame clones and leaves some out. Of about 27,000 clones in the sample, around three quarters are singletons; the top ten hold about 5.3%. Per the germline V gene, CDR1 is SGHTA and CDR2 is FQGNSA. Trimming took off 2 bases at V and 0 bases at J, with 5 bases between the two ends. CDR3 length: 14 residues. This rearrangement joins TRBV7-2 to TRBJ1-3; D ambiguous. The starting material was unsorted PBMCs, obtained 0.5 years after starting antiretroviral therapy. The sequence was collected from a woman aged 40-49 years with HIV. The CDR3 protein is CASSLLISGNTIYF. Written as DNA, the CDR3 is TGTGCCAGCAGCTTATTAATCTCTGGAAACACCATATATTTT.